These 18 T cell receptor beta chains share one sample of origin, sequenced in a study of beta chain features in type 1 diabetes. These receptors have no identified antigens. Broader study findings: All four CD4+ subsets from Type 1 diabetes patients carried moderately but significantly shorter TCRB CDR3s.

Expressed TCRB transcripts were sequenced because the entire RNA isolate underwent reverse transcription. Repertoires were generated with immunoSEQ multiplex PCR, while TCRdb's copy carries only in-frame clones and drops some. The top ten hold roughly 0.092% of the sample, which has approximately 170,000 clones, around 63% seen once. The sample taken for sequencing was naive CD4+ T cells from blood. These receptors originate from a young man with type 1 diabetes.

The rearrangement links TRBV6-6 to TRBJ2-5, with D possibly being TRBD2 (7 bases). With 7 bases removed from V and 5 bases from J, the gap between germline ends came to 17 bases. The CDR3 consists of 14 residues. The V gene's germline CDR1 is MNHNY and CDR2 SVGAGI (reference sequence). The chain's CDR3 is CASTLGGAVETQYF. The CDR3, as DNA: TGTGCCAGCACCTTGGGGGGGGCCGTGGAGACCCAGTACTTC.

The chain employs TRBV20-1 and TRBJ1-1; D not certain. The CDR3 has 11 residues. Trimming cost V 6 bases and J 3 bases, with 8 bases left between them. Germline assignment: CDR1 DFQATT and CDR2 SNEGSKA (reference sequence). CDR3 residues: CSAVPDTEAFF. CDR3 sequence (DNA): TGCAGTGCGGTCCCGGACACTGAAGCTTTCTTT.

Concerning this clone: One junction end disagrees with the germline gene, perhaps due to a read error. The chain joins TRBV7-9 to TRBJ2-1, with D possibly TRBD1 on 5 matching bases. The CDR3 is 13 residues long. Germline V lookup: CDR1 SEHNR, CDR2 FQNEAQ (reference sequence). The CDR3 DNA sequence: TGTGCCAGCAGGTTAGGGGAAGCCGGTGAGCAGTTCTTC. Its translation: CASRLGEAGEQFF.

Points on this clone: This sample also contains other DNA sequences that code for the same CDR3. The chain carries TRBV7-2 and TRBJ2-3, with D possibly matching TRBD1 (6 bases). The V end was cut by 4 bases, the J end by 4 bases, with 6 bases between. Germline V gives CDR1 SGHTA, CDR2 FQGNSA. The CDR3 is 12 amino acids. The CDR3 nucleotides are TGTGCCAGCAGCTCAGGGGCAGATACGCAGTATTTT. Translation gives CASSSGADTQYF.

The rearrangement links TRBV14 to TRBJ2-2; perhaps TRBD2 as D (5 bases). V dropped 4 bases and J dropped 2 bases, with 14 bases sitting between them. Looked up from germline, CDR1 is SGHDN and CDR2 is FVKESK. The CDR3 runs to 16 residues. The CDR3 nucleotides are TGTGCCAGCAGCCCCGCTAGCAGGATTAACACCGGGGAGCTGTTTTTT. It encodes CASSPASRINTGELFF.

The chain carries TRBV4-3 and TRBJ2-3; 8 nucleotides align to TRBD2. The CDR3 runs to 17 residues. CDR1 is LGHNA and CDR2 is YSLEER in the germline V gene. J was trimmed by 5 bases and V by 0 bases; bases with no gene match: 10. In DNA form, the CDR3 reads TGCGCCAGCAGCCAAGAATGGTCGGGGGGGCCTAGAGATACGCAGTATTTT. It specifies CASSQEWSGGPRDTQYF.

This chain connects TRBV4-3 to TRBJ2-7; D gene uncertain. The ends were cut back, 2 bases at V and 2 bases at J, with 13 bases in the middle. The CDR3 covers 15 residues. Germline assignment: CDR1 LGHNA and CDR2 YSLEER. The CDR3 loop reads CASSQKPHSTYEQYF. CDR3 DNA: TGCGCCAGCAGCCAAAAACCGCACAGCACCTACGAGCAGTACTTC.

The V and J genes are TRBV6-5 and TRBJ2-3, with D tentatively TRBD1 (5 bases). V dropped 0 bases and J dropped 7 bases, with 8 bases sitting between them. The V gene's germline CDR1 is MNHEY and CDR2 SVGAGI. The CDR3 sequence is 13 residues long. CDR3 sequence reads: CASSYSKGYTQYF. Here the CDR3 DNA reads TGTGCCAGCAGTTACTCGAAGGGGTATACGCAGTATTTT.

The rearrangement uses TRBV7-2 and TRBJ2-7, with 7 positions matching TRBD2. CDR3 length equals 15 residues. The V and J ends lost 1 base and 3 bases, in that order; junction bases with no gene match: 6. Germline values: CDR1 SGHTA, CDR2 FQGNSA. The CDR3: CASSLELIAGYEQYF. DNA of the CDR3: TGTGCCAGCAGCTTAGAATTGATAGCGGGCTACGAGCAGTACTTC.

This chain uses TRBV7-2 with TRBJ2-7, with D possibly TRBD1 on 5 matching bases. Germline CDR1 and CDR2: SGHTA and FQGNSA. The CDR3 covers 12 residues. V lost 5 bases, J lost 6 bases, and 11 bases lay in between. The CDR3 loop reads CASSPRVSEQYF. DNA for the CDR3: TGTGCCAGCAGCCCCAGGGTGAGCGAGCAGTACTTC.

The rearrangement uses TRBV14 and TRBJ2-7; 10 nucleotides align to TRBD2. CDR1 and CDR2 (germline): SGHDN, FVKESK. This CDR3 has 16 amino acids. Trimming took 5 bases from V and 1 from J; bases not matched to a gene: 8. The CDR3 DNA sequence: TGTGCCAGCAGCGCACTAGCGGGGTTGTCATCCTACGAGCAGTACTTC. The encoded protein is CASSALAGLSSYEQYF.

The rearrangement links TRBV30 to TRBJ1-2; D unresolved. The CDR3 totals 13 residues. The V gene's germline CDR1 is GTSNPN and CDR2 SVGIG (reference sequence). The DNA for the CDR3 is TGTGTTATTAGGGCATTCCCCTCCTATGGCTACACCTTC. It translates to CVIRAFPSYGYTF.

The chain carries TRBV5-1 and TRBJ2-1; the match to TRBD2 covers 8 bases. V was clipped by 1 base and J by 3 bases; unmatched bases: 9. This CDR3 region has 17 residues. The germline V gene encodes CDR1 SGHRS and CDR2 YFSETQ. The CDR3 loop reads CASSLPQSGGYYNEQFF. DNA of the CDR3: TGCGCCAGCAGCTTGCCCCAAAGCGGGGGCTACTACAATGAGCAGTTCTTC.

The rearrangement links TRBV11-2 to TRBJ2-3; D is perhaps TRBD1 or TRBD2 (5 bases each). CDR3 length equals 15 residues. Germline V lookup: CDR1 SGHAT, CDR2 FQNNGV. Deletions cut 2 bases from V and 2 bases from J, with 11 bases between. The CDR3 spells CASSLRDANTDTQYF. The CDR3 nucleotides read TGTGCCAGCAGCTTACGGGACGCAAACACAGATACGCAGTATTTT.

The rearrangement joins TRBV6-6 to TRBJ2-1; D is uncertain. Germline V gene data show CDR1 as MNHNY and CDR2 as SVGAGI (reference sequence). Trimming pared 5 bases from V and 9 bases from J, leaving 11 bases between. The CDR3 runs 12 residues. The CDR3 region has the DNA TGTGCCAGCAGTACACCGGTGGCTGAGCAGTTCTTC. Amino acids: CASSTPVAEQFF.

CDR3 loop: CASSTLATGRYEQYF. DNA for the CDR3: TGTGCCAGCAGTACCCTTGCGACAGGGAGGTACGAGCAGTACTTC. This sequence joins TRBV6-5 and TRBJ2-7; D is perhaps TRBD1 (7 bases). The CDR3 spans 15 residues. Germline CDR1 is MNHEY and CDR2 is SVGAGI. The V gene lost 5 bases and the J gene lost 4 bases, with 18 bases spanning the gap.

V gene TRBV14 combines with J gene TRBJ1-4; no clear D. Trimming cost V 5 bases and J 6 bases, with 7 bases left between them. Germline CDR1 reads SGHDN; CDR2 reads FVKESK. The CDR3 totals 12 residues. The CDR3 spells CASSTADEKLFF. The CDR3 bases are TGTGCCAGCAGCACCGCGGATGAAAAACTGTTTTTT.

V is TRBV30 and J is TRBJ1-2; the D is unclear. CDR3 length: 14 amino acids. Germline V gene data show CDR1 as GTSNPN and CDR2 as SVGIG (reference sequence). The CDR3 reads CASPGSTPNYGYTF. The DNA for the CDR3 is TGTGCTTCACCGGGCAGTACTCCTAACTATGGCTACACCTTC.